Below, 20 T cell receptor beta chains from the same sample are listed, as sequenced in a study of cytotoxic CD8 clonotypes in ibrutinib-treated CLL. Sequencing used immunoSEQ multiplex PCR; TCRdb keeps in-frame clones, though not all of them. This sample yields about 40,000 clones, of which approximately 70% are seen a single time; roughly 9.1% belongs to the top ten. The material was PBMCs, obtained at disease progression, from a patient treated with ibrutinib. The receptors were gathered from a human donor with chronic lymphocytic leukemia.

The CDR3 nucleotides read TGCGCCAGCAGCTTGGCCTCGGTTGACTATGGCTACACCTTC. This gives the protein CASSLASVDYGYTF. This chain joins TRBV5-1 and TRBJ1-2; D remains ambiguous. V was shortened by 0 bases and J by 3 bases, with 9 bases between the two germline ends. Germline V gene data show CDR1 as SGHRS and CDR2 as YFSETQ. CDR3 size: 14 residues.

V gene TRBV10-3 combines with J gene TRBJ2-7; D unresolved. Trimming stripped 2 bases from V and 7 bases from J, with 12 bases between. CDR1 is ENHRY, CDR2 SYGVKD, per germline. The CDR3 has 13 amino acids. CDR3 sequence: CAISEPKTGEQYF. Here the CDR3 DNA reads TGTGCCATCAGTGAGCCCAAGACGGGTGAGCAGTACTTC.

The chain uses TRBV7-8 and TRBJ2-2, with D perhaps TRBD1 (6 bases). Germline loops: CDR1 SGHVS, CDR2 FQNEAQ. There are 16 residues in the CDR3. V dropped 3 bases and J dropped 5 bases, with 16 bases sitting between them. The CDR3, as DNA: TGTGCCAGCAGCTTCGCCGACAGGAGAGGAACCGGGGAGCTGTTTTTT. Its protein is CASSFADRRGTGELFF.

This chain connects TRBV5-1 to TRBJ1-1; D is undetermined. This CDR3 is built from 14 residues. Germline CDR1 and CDR2: SGHRS and YFSETQ. The germline V and J ends were trimmed by 0 bases and 7 bases, with 13 bases remaining between them. The CDR3 loop reads CASSLAGGSIEAFF. Written as DNA, the CDR3 is TGCGCCAGCAGCTTGGCCGGTGGCAGCATTGAAGCTTTCTTT.

This chain links TRBV19 with TRBJ2-7; 7 nucleotides align to TRBD1. Germline values: CDR1 LNHDA, CDR2 SQIVND (reference sequence). CDR3 size: 15 residues. The junction had 8 bases not matched to a gene; V was cut back by 6 bases and J by 0 bases. CDR3 nucleotides: TGTGCCAGTAGACGGGGAGCAGGGGGCTCCTACGAGCAGTACTTC. Translated, it gives CASRRGAGGSYEQYF.

This chain connects TRBV27 to TRBJ2-1, with 14 bases matching TRBD2. J gave up 0 bases and V 3 bases, and 10 bases lay outside the gene matches. The germline V gene encodes CDR1 MNHEY and CDR2 SMNVEV (reference sequence). This CDR3 spans 20 amino acids. In DNA, the CDR3 is TGTGCCAGCAGTTTTGGTGGGACTAGCGGGAGTAAGGGCTCCTACAATGAGCAGTTCTTC. Its translation: CASSFGGTSGSKGSYNEQFF.

The chain combines TRBV7-2 with TRBJ2-2, with 8 bases identical to TRBD2. The CDR3 has 18 residues. Germline V CDR1 and CDR2: SGHTA, FQGNSA. Losses at the gene ends were 2 bases for V and 1 base for J; bases not matched to a gene: 9. The CDR3 region is CASSLRAAGAGNTGELFF. The CDR3 DNA follows: TGTGCCAGCAGCTTAAGGGCAGCGGGGGCCGGGAACACCGGGGAGCTGTTTTTT.

The CDR3 coding sequence is TGTGCCAGCTCACCAGGGCCCATGAACACTGAAGCTTTCTTT. It encodes CASSPGPMNTEAFF. V gene TRBV18 combines with J gene TRBJ1-1; D uncertain. The CDR3 has 14 residues. Germline CDR1 reads KGHSH; CDR2 reads LQKENI. V was trimmed by 2 bases and J by 0 bases, leaving 7 bases between them.

The chain couples TRBV5-6 to TRBJ2-5, with 8 nucleotides matching TRBD1. The V gene's germline CDR1 is SGHDT and CDR2 YYEEEE. Trimming took 4 bases from V and 2 from J; bases not matched to a gene: 7. This CDR3 has 15 residues. CDR3 coding DNA: TGTGCCAGCAGCCGACAGGGGTCGTGGCAAGAGACCCAGTACTTC. It yields the protein CASSRQGSWQETQYF.

This clone was seen a few times. The gene calls are TRBV27 and TRBJ1-5; 9 bases are shared with TRBD1. The CDR3 totals 15 residues. The V gene's germline CDR1 is MNHEY and CDR2 SMNVEV (reference sequence). With 6 bases clipped from V and 6 bases from J, the junction kept 9 bases outside the gene matches. CDR3 nucleotide sequence: TGTGCCAGCAGCCCAGACAGGGGGAGGAGTCAGCCCCAGCATTTT. Amino acid sequence: CASSPDRGRSQPQHF.

This chain uses TRBV18 with TRBJ2-7, with a tentative D call TRBD2 (6 bases). V was clipped by 5 bases and J by 5 bases, with 13 bases between them. Germline assignment: CDR1 KGHSH and CDR2 LQKENI. The CDR3 loop spans 13 amino acids. The CDR3 sequence: CASSAQAGNEQYF. The CDR3 DNA reads as TGTGCCAGCTCAGCCCAGGCGGGAAACGAGCAGTACTTC.

The gene calls are TRBV4-1 and TRBJ1-4; D possibly corresponds to TRBD1 (5 bases). This CDR3 comprises 16 residues. Germline V gene lookup returns CDR1 MGHRA and CDR2 YSYEKL. With 2 bases removed from V and 0 bases from J, the gap between germline ends came to 10 bases. CDR3 sequence: CASSQPYRTTNEKLFF. CDR3 bases: TGCGCCAGCAGCCAACCATACAGGACAACTAATGAAAAACTGTTTTTT.

The CDR3 DNA sequence: TGTGCCAGCAGTGAGCAGGGGGACACTGAAGCTTTCTTT. Encoded protein: CASSEQGDTEAFF. The chain links TRBV2 to TRBJ1-1; 7 bases map to TRBD1. The J segment lost 3 bases and the V segment lost 3 bases, leaving 1 base of the junction unmatched. CDR3 length: 13 amino acids. Germline V gene data show CDR1 as SNHLY and CDR2 as FYNNEI.

This clone was counted a few times. This chain links TRBV2 with TRBJ2-5, with TRBD2 matching 8 bases. Germline trimming cut 6 bases from V and 4 bases from J; bases unmatched to any gene: 19. The CDR3 consists of 18 residues. CDR1 and CDR2 from the germline V gene are SNHLY and FYNNEI. Here the CDR3 DNA reads TGTGCCAGCAGCCCCCGGCGGGAGGTTCCCCGAGGACGAGAGACCCAGTACTTC. It translates to CASSPRREVPRGRETQYF.

The gene calls are TRBV5-1 and TRBJ1-4; 9 bases fit TRBD1. The CDR3 sequence is 15 residues long. Germline-derived CDR1 and CDR2 are SGHRS and YFSETQ. The J segment lost 5 bases and the V segment lost 4 bases, leaving 6 bases of the junction unmatched. CDR3 DNA: TGCGCCAGCAGCCTGACAGGGGGAAAAAATGAAAAACTGTTTTTT. The encoded protein is CASSLTGGKNEKLFF.

The chain is built from TRBV27 and TRBJ2-7; D is uncertain. CDR1 is MNHEY, CDR2 SMNVEV, per germline (reference sequence). With 6 bases removed from V and 0 bases from J, the gap between germline ends came to 15 bases. This CDR3 is built from 15 residues. CDR3 sequence: CASRTRWLSSYEQYF. In DNA form, the CDR3 reads TGTGCCAGCAGGACAAGGTGGCTGAGCTCCTACGAGCAGTACTTC.

This clone appeared a few times. The genes are TRBV5-4 and TRBJ2-5, with 9 bases matching TRBD1. CDR1 and CDR2 (germline): SGHNT, YYREEE (reference sequence). The CDR3 has 14 residues. The ends lost 4 bases at V and 5 bases at J; junction bases unmatched: 6. CDR3 sequence reads: CASSLQGAGETQYF. DNA for the CDR3: TGTGCCAGCAGCCTACAGGGGGCGGGGGAGACCCAGTACTTC.

The chain links TRBV30 to TRBJ2-7, with D tentatively TRBD1 or TRBD2 (5 bases each). This CDR3 spans 14 amino acids. Trimming left V 2 bases short and J 0 bases short, with 11 bases between. Germline-derived CDR1 and CDR2 are GTSNPN and SVGIG (reference sequence). The CDR3 bases are TGTGCCTGGAGTTGGGGGACGGCCTCCTACGAGCAGTACTTC. This sequence encodes CAWSWGTASYEQYF.

The chain combines TRBV5-1 with TRBJ1-5; tentatively, D is TRBD1 (5 bases). V lost 7 bases and J lost 8, with 22 bases in between. The germline V gene has CDR1 SGHRS and CDR2 YFSETQ. The CDR3 has 15 amino acids. CDR3 residues: CASPLLTGPPKPQHF. In DNA, the CDR3 is TGCGCCAGCCCACTCCTAACAGGTCCCCCTAAGCCCCAGCATTTT.

This chain links TRBV13 with TRBJ2-2; D remains unclear. The CDR3 is 12 amino acids. Trimming removed 4 bases from V and 6 bases from J, with 6 bases in between. Germline V gives CDR1 PRHDT, CDR2 FYEKMQ (reference sequence). CDR3 region: CASSSVPGELFF. CDR3 coding DNA: TGTGCCAGCAGCTCCGTTCCCGGGGAGCTGTTTTTT.